Sequencing of this T cell receptor beta chain was carried out in a study of T cell responses to AZD1222 COVID-19 vaccine. Study findings and constraints: Among AZD1222 vaccinees, only six or seven were seropositive at baseline.

The CDR3 runs to 16 residues. Germline-derived CDR1 and CDR2 are MNHEY and SVGAGI. The V gene end was trimmed by 1 base and the J gene end by 7 bases; junction bases not matched to a gene: 2. Libraries were prepared by immunoSEQ multiplex PCR; TCRdb keeps only in-frame clonotypes and omits some of them. The sample includes approximately 140,000 clones, approximately 90% of them seen just once. Points on this clone: The antigen is undetermined.

The sample consisted of peripheral blood, taken 28 days after the second AZD1222 dose. The chain couples TRBV6-5 to TRBJ2-1, with 15 nucleotides matching TRBD2. The TCR originated in an adult who received the AZD1222 COVID-19 vaccine. CDR3 nucleotides: TGTGCCAGCAGTTACTGGACTAGCGGGAGGGGGAATGAGCAGTTCTTC. Encoded protein: CASSYWTSGRGNEQFF.